This TCR beta chain was sequenced in a study of blood T cell repertoires in COVID-19. Study-wide context: Sites across the United States, Italy and Spain contributed samples from acute and convalescent COVID-19.

This CDR3 region has 14 residues. V was clipped by 5 bases and J by 6 bases; unmatched bases: 6. Germline V lookup: CDR1 SGHTA, CDR2 FQGNSA. Original methodology: Scientists estimated how many nucleated cells there were by amplifying reference gene primers. Libraries were prepared by immunoSEQ multiplex PCR; TCRdb keeps only in-frame clonotypes and omits some of them. V and J calls and clone size are those listed in that table; D and trimming were worked out from the DNA. The table includes some 320,000 clones, around 87% detected once. The clonotype originates from a woman in her forties or fifties who had recovered from COVID-19. The V call is TRBV7-2, the J call TRBJ1-5; the match to TRBD1 covers 8 bases. Input material: peripheral blood. The chain's CDR3 is CASSGAGGGQPQHF. Here the CDR3 DNA reads TGTGCCAGCAGCGGAGCAGGGGGCGGTCAGCCCCAGCATTTT.